This is a list of T cell receptor beta chains from one sample in a study of chronic HIV infection and antiretroviral therapy. One entry per CDR3 protein results from TCRdb running MiXCR on the 5' RACE reads. Of over 40,000 distinct CDR3 sequences in the sample, under 20% were seen once. Sequencing input: peripheral blood. The receptor set was obtained from an adult who had HIV and had not received antiretroviral therapy, or was an uninfected healthy control (not recorded which). Both conserved end residues are trimmed from each CDR3. Each record gives: V gene, D gene, CDR3 protein. The D gene is left open where the match is weak.

V: TRBV7-6
D: NA
CDR3: ASSKGANTEAF

V: TRBV20-1
D: NA
CDR3: SARWASSTSYNEQF

V: TRBV29-1
D: NA
CDR3: SARRRADTDTQY

V: TRBV20-1
D: NA
CDR3: SAGQYSNQPQH

V: TRBV28
D: NA
CDR3: ASSFNRAGGYT

V: TRBV28
D: NA
CDR3: ASSPGLRTQY

V: TRBV7-2
D: NA
CDR3: ASSLGARTEAF

V: TRBV5-1
D: NA
CDR3: ASSYYPGPDEQY

V: TRBV9
D: NA
CDR3: ASSVQGLSTDTQY

V: TRBV11-2
D: NA
CDR3: ASSSLWGPRFNEQF

V: TRBV5-1
D: NA
CDR3: ASSPRRTGLYNEQF

V: TRBV15
D: NA
CDR3: AAGRARRQETQY

V: TRBV28
D: NA
CDR3: ASPLEAPSTDTQY

V: TRBV10-3
D: TRBD2
CDR3: AVRPGTNLRETQY

V: TRBV28
D: NA
CDR3: ASSLDSRADTQY

V: TRBV10-3
D: NA
CDR3: AISDSSYEQY

V: TRBV5-6
D: TRBD2
CDR3: ASRRRGNHEQF

V: TRBV7-3
D: TRBD1
CDR3: ASSSGTDRF

V: TRBV24-1
D: NA
CDR3: ATSDPSPGGIYEQY

V: TRBV2
D: TRBD2
CDR3: ASTAGGADTQY

V: TRBV27
D: TRBD2
CDR3: ASSLTGRGSEQY

V: TRBV28
D: TRBD1
CDR3: ATPGQGSSSSPLH

V: TRBV19
D: NA
CDR3: ASSMPAGPGANVLT